This T cell receptor beta chain was sequenced during a study of T cell responses to AZD1222 COVID-19 vaccine. Broader study findings: Reportedly, nearly half the spike-specific TCRs target unmutated variant regions. Among AZD1222 vaccinees, only six or seven were seropositive at baseline. Repertoire sampling occurred only after the peak T cell response. Mapped onto spike, vaccine-associated CD4 TCRs spanned it and were dominant at 160-218 and 743-854.

The length of the CDR3 is 13 residues. V shed 2 bases and J shed 8 bases, with 12 bases lying between them. CDR1 is SGHAT and CDR2 is FQNNGV in the germline V gene. Measured with immunoSEQ multiplex PCR; TCRdb has only the in-frame clones, and not every one. Here the sample spans 130,000 to 150,000 clones, approximately 93% being singletons. As for this clone: Its antigen is still unknown.

The clonotype originates from an adult who had recovered from COVID-19. The specimen comprised peripheral blood, sampled after recovery from COVID-19. The chain has TRBV11-2 and TRBJ1-2; D may be TRBD1 (6 bases). The CDR3 region has the DNA TGTGCCAGCAGCTTAACCGACAGGCACGGCTACACCTTC. Translating gives CASSLTDRHGYTF. Looking up the rest from reference TRBV11-2 and TRBJ1-2 gives the full variable domain: EAGVAQSPRYKIIEKRQSVAFWCNPISGHATLYWYQQILGQGPKLLIQFQNNGVVDDSQLPKDRFSAERLKGVDSTLKIQPAKLEDSAVYLCASSLTDRHGYTFGSGTRLTVV.